This T cell receptor beta chain was sequenced during a study of regulatory T cells in long-lasting Graves disease. Through Arm-PCR of CDR3 regions and iRepertoire HTBI primers, TCR beta libraries were built. TCRdb reprocessed the multiplex PCR reads via MiXCR and lists one record per CDR3 protein. The sample lists 400,000 to 500,000 distinct CDR3 sequences, about a sixth seen once, with about 25% in the top ten. The germline CDR1 and CDR2 sequences are SGHAT and FQNNGV. The CDR3 is 15 residues long. The V end lost 4 bases, the J end lost 0 bases, and 10 bases lay between the germline ends. The time point is: newly diagnosed GD, antithyroid drugs for less than 3 months. PBMC-derived RNA was used for the TCR library. This clonotype came up many times. These sequences were also reported in another study, on T cells in Graves' hyperthyroidism and ophthalmopathy.

The sequence came from a woman under 30 with Graves disease. The chain couples TRBV11-2 to TRBJ2-1; D unresolved. The input for sequencing was peripheral blood mononuclear cells (PBMCs), taken at new diagnosis, from a patient treated with antithyroid drugs. The CDR3 bases are TGTGCCAGCAGCTCCGGCTCAACCTCCTACAATGAGCAGTTCTTC. This sequence encodes CASSSGSTSYNEQFF.